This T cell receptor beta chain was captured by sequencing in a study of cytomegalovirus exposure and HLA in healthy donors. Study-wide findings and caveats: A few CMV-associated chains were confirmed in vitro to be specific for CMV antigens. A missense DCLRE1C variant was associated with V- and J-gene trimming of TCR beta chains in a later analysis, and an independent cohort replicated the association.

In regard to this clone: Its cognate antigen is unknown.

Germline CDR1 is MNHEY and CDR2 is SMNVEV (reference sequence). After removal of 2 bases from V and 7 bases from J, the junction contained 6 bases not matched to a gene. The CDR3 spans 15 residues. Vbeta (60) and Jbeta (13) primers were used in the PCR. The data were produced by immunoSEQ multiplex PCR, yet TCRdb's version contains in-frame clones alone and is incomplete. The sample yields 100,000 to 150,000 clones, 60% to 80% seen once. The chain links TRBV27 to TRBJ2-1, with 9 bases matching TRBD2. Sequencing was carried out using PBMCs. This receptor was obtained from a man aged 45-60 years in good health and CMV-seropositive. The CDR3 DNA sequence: TGTGCCAGCAGTTTAAGAGGACTAGCGTTTAATGAGCAGTTCTTC. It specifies CASSLRGLAFNEQFF.